These 18 T cell receptor beta chains were all obtained from the same sample, sequenced in a study of blood T cell repertoires in COVID-19. Profiled with immunoSEQ multiplex PCR; TCRdb holds only in-frame clones, not every one. The sample contains 110,000 or so clones, 86% of which appear only once. Sequenced material: peripheral blood. The receptors originated from a man aged 70 or older who had recovered from COVID-19.

The chain couples TRBV28 to TRBJ1-1; 9 bases fit TRBD1. CDR3 length: 13 residues. The junction had 4 bases not matched to a gene; V was cut back by 6 bases and J by 5 bases. The V gene's germline CDR1 is MDHEN and CDR2 SYDVKM. The CDR3 sequence: CASRGQGRTEAFF. The CDR3 DNA reads as TGTGCCAGCAGAGGACAGGGGCGGACTGAAGCTTTCTTT. Full variable domain (missing parts from reference TRBV28 and TRBJ1-1): DVKVTQSSRYLVKRTGEKVFLECVQDMDHENMFWYRQDPGLGLRLIYFSYDVKMKEKGDIPEGYSVSREKKERFSLILESASTNQTSMYLCASRGQGRTEAFFGQGTRLTVV.

Concerning this clone: Other nucleotide sequences in the sample specify the same CDR3. The chain uses TRBV5-4 and TRBJ2-1; the D gene is possibly TRBD1 (7 bases). Trimming removed 3 bases at V and 3 bases at J, with 13 bases between. The CDR3 spans 15 residues. Germline V gene sequence: CDR1 SGHNT, CDR2 YYREEE (reference sequence). The CDR3 coding sequence is TGTGCCAGCAGCTCTTCAGGGGGGAACTACAATGAGCAGTTCTTC. It yields the protein CASSSSGGNYNEQFF. Full variable domain (remainder filled in from reference TRBV5-4 and TRBJ2-1): ETGVTQSPTHLIKTRGQQVTLRCSSQSGHNTVSWYQQALGQGPQFIFQYYREEENGRGNFPPRFSGLQFPNYSSELNVNALELDDSALYLCASSSSGGNYNEQFFGPGTRLTVL.

This chain links TRBV28 with TRBJ2-3; TRBD2 agrees at 8 bases. V lost 6 bases, J lost 2 bases, and 16 bases stayed unmatched. From germline, CDR1 is MDHEN and CDR2 SYDVKM. This CDR3 spans 18 amino acids. The chain's CDR3 is CASRIFSGTRGNTDTQYF. The DNA of the CDR3 is TGTGCCAGCAGGATCTTTAGCGGGACGCGGGGCAACACAGATACGCAGTATTTT.

The J gene is TRBJ1-3, the V gene TRBV4-2; D is unresolved. Germline V gene sequence: CDR1 LGHNA, CDR2 YNFKEQ. Trimming shortened V by 0 bases and J by 0 bases, and 9 bases separated the two germline ends. CDR3 size: 16 residues. The CDR3 spells CASSQEYTSSGNTIYF. Here the CDR3 DNA reads TGTGCCAGCAGCCAAGAATACACTAGCTCTGGAAACACCATATATTTT.

The chain combines TRBV10-3 with TRBJ1-5, with 8 bases lining up with TRBD1. The CDR3 sequence is 15 residues long. Germline assignment: CDR1 ENHRY and CDR2 SYGVKD. Unmatched junction bases numbered 6, after V lost 5 bases and J lost 3 bases. CDR3 nucleotides: TGTGCCATCAGTCCCGGGACAGGTGACAATCAGCCCCAGCATTTT. It codes for CAISPGTGDNQPQHF.

The chain combines TRBV6-5 with TRBJ1-1; D is perhaps TRBD1 (5 bases). Germline V gene sequence: CDR1 MNHEY, CDR2 SVGAGI. The CDR3 has 13 residues. Trimming stripped 8 bases from V and 1 base from J, with 11 bases between. In nucleotides, the CDR3 is TGTGCCAGCGCCTTCGGGGGGAACACTGAAGCTTTCTTT. Protein sequence: CASAFGGNTEAFF.

This clone showed up just once. This chain joins TRBV9 and TRBJ2-1; 7 bases agree with TRBD2. With 2 bases clipped from V and 5 bases from J, the junction kept 1 base outside the gene matches. The CDR3 sequence is 13 residues long. CDR1 and CDR2 (germline): SGDLS, YYNGEE. CDR3 amino acids: CASSVGLDNEQFF. The DNA of the CDR3 is TGTGCCAGCAGCGTTGGACTAGACAATGAGCAGTTCTTC.

The rearrangement joins TRBV15 to TRBJ1-3; 9 bases fit TRBD1. Per germline, CDR1 LNHNV and CDR2 YYDKDF (reference sequence). This CDR3 has 20 amino acids. The junction had 18 bases not matched to a gene; V was cut back by 2 bases and J by 4 bases. CDR3 bases: TGTGCCACCAGCAGACCTCCTGGGAGAACAGGGGGCGCGGAGGGAAACACCATATATTTT. It encodes CATSRPPGRTGGAEGNTIYF. Variable domain in full (rest from reference TRBV15 and TRBJ1-3): DAMVIQNPRYQVTQFGKPVTLSCSQTLNHNVMYWYQQKSSQAPKLLFHYYDKDFNNEADTPDNFQSRRPNTSFCFLDIRSPGLGDTAMYLCATSRPPGRTGGAEGNTIYFGEGSWLTVV.

The genes are TRBV21-1 and TRBJ2-1; the D call of TRBD1 is as the table states it, not checked on the DNA. TRBV21-1 is classified as a pseudogene. The length of the CDR3 is 17 residues. CDR3: CASSKEFGLDSYNEQFF. The CDR3 DNA reads TGTGCCAGCAGCAAAGAGTTTGGGCTGGACTCCTACAATGAGCAGTTCTTC.

This sequence joins TRBV19 and TRBJ1-4; 8 bases line up with TRBD1. Per germline, CDR1 LNHDA and CDR2 SQIVND (reference sequence). V lost 6 bases, J lost 4 bases, and 1 base stayed unmatched. The CDR3 extends over 13 amino acids. The CDR3 coding sequence is TGTGCCAGTAGGGGACAGGTTAATGAAAAACTGTTTTTT. This encodes CASRGQVNEKLFF. The whole variable domain, filled in from reference TRBV19 and TRBJ1-4, reads DGGITQSPKYLFRKEGQNVTLSCEQNLNHDAMYWYRQDPGQGLRLIYYSQIVNDFQKGDIAEGYSVSREKKESFPLTVTSAQKNPTAFYLCASRGQVNEKLFFGSGTQLSVL.

The rearrangement uses TRBV28 and TRBJ1-4, with TRBD1 as a possible D gene (6 bases). Trimming cost V 3 bases and J 8 bases, with 19 bases left between them. CDR1 is MDHEN and CDR2 is SYDVKM in the germline V gene. The CDR3 is 16 amino acids. The CDR3, as DNA: TGTGCCAGCAGTTTCGTCTTCGGTGGGGACAAAGAAAAACTGTTTTTT. Translated, it gives CASSFVFGGDKEKLFF.

The chain links TRBV7-2 to TRBJ2-7; 9 bases map to TRBD2. The germline V gene encodes CDR1 SGHTA and CDR2 FQGNSA. CDR3 size: 13 residues. The trim removed 1 base at V and 5 bases at J, leaving 0 bases unmatched. The CDR3, as DNA: TGTGCCAGCAGCTTAGTAGCGGGAGACGAGCAGTACTTC. Protein sequence: CASSLVAGDEQYF.

The rearrangement uses TRBV5-6 and TRBJ2-5, with TRBD2 matching 8 bases. V shed 3 bases, J shed 0 bases, and the junction held 4 bases outside the gene matches. The CDR3 is 15 amino acids. Germline CDR1 SGHDT, CDR2 YYEEEE. CDR3 coding DNA: TGTGCCAGCAGCTCATCAGCGGGGGACCAAGAGACCCAGTACTTC. Protein product: CASSSSAGDQETQYF.

The chain couples TRBV24-1 to TRBJ2-3, with D perhaps TRBD1 (6 bases). Trimming took off 5 bases at V and 3 bases at J, with 11 bases between the two ends. In germline, CDR1 is KGHDR, CDR2 SFDVKD. The CDR3 covers 14 residues. CDR3 sequence: CATSGHRETDTQYF. The CDR3 nucleotides read TGTGCCACCAGTGGACACAGGGAAACAGATACGCAGTATTTT.

This chain uses TRBV7-2 with TRBJ2-1; D is possibly TRBD1 (5 bases). Trimming took 2 bases from V and 10 from J, leaving 15 bases between them. Germline CDR1 SGHTA, CDR2 FQGNSA. The CDR3 consists of 14 residues. CDR3 region: CASSLRVVPGEQFF. CDR3 nucleotides: TGTGCCAGCAGCTTAAGAGTCGTCCCAGGGGAGCAGTTCTTC.

A few counts support this clone. This chain uses TRBV7-9 with TRBJ1-1; D uncertain. Germline-derived CDR1 and CDR2 are SEHNR and FQNEAQ (reference sequence). CDR3 length: 14 amino acids. V lost 0 bases and J 6 bases, leaving 11 bases between the germline ends. CDR3 sequence reads: CASSLAQESPEAFF. CDR3 nucleotides: TGTGCCAGCAGCTTAGCGCAGGAAAGCCCTGAAGCTTTCTTT.

A single count supports this clone. This chain joins TRBV27 and TRBJ1-5; 7 positions agree with TRBD1. The CDR3 runs 14 residues. V trimming: 5 bases; J trimming: 2 bases; junction bases outside the gene matches: 3. The germline CDR1 and CDR2 sequences are MNHEY and SMNVEV (reference sequence). Here the CDR3 reads CASSRTGGNQPQHF. The CDR3 nucleotides are TGTGCCAGCAGTCGGACAGGAGGCAATCAGCCCCAGCATTTT.

The chain carries TRBV3-1 (or the pseudogene TRBV3-2) and TRBJ2-7; D may be TRBD1 (6 bases). The CDR3 contains 13 residues. The V and J ends lost 4 bases and 4 bases respectively, with 11 bases between them. Germline CDR1 and CDR2: LGHDT and YNNKEL (reference sequence). The CDR3 DNA reads TGTGCCAGCAGCCCGGACAGCCGATACGAGCAGTACTTC. As protein: CASSPDSRYEQYF.